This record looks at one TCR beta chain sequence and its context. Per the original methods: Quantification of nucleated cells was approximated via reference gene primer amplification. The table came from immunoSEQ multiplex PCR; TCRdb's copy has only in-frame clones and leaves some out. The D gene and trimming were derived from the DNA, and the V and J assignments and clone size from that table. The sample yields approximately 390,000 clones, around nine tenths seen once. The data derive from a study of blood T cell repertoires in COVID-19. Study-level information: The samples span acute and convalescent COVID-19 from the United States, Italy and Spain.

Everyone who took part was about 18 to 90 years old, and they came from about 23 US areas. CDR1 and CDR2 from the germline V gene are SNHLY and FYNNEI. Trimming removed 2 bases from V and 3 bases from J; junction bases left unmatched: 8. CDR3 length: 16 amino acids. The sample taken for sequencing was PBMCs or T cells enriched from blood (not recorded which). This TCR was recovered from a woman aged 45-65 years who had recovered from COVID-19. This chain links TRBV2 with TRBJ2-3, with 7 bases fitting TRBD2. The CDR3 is CASSESGGRGTDTQYF. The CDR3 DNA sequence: TGTGCCAGCAGTGAATCGGGTGGGAGGGGTACAGATACGCAGTATTTT.